Below, 2 T cell receptor beta chains from the same sample are listed, as sequenced in a study of blood T cells in healthy people across ages. A J-beta primer mix and a sample-barcoded 5' primer were used in a second PCR of about 7 to 12 cycles. TCRdb re-derived calls from the 5' RACE reads in MiXCR, one entry per CDR3 protein. The repertoire consists of some 700,000 distinct CDR3 sequences, with about 20% occurring once and the leading ten covering about 20%. Sequencing was done on a sample of blood. The source of these receptors is a man between 65 and 85 years old in good health.

In its sample, this clonotype was seen a few times. This chain joins TRBV4-2 and TRBJ2-6; D not resolved. CDR3 length: 19 amino acids. The V gene's germline CDR1 is LGHNA and CDR2 YNFKEQ. Trimming shortened V by 0 bases and J by 0 bases, and 15 bases separated the two germline ends. The CDR3 DNA reads TGTGCCAGCAGCCAAGAGTCTGTCAGAGCTACCTCTGGGGCCAACGTCCTGACTTTC. Protein product: CASSQESVRATSGANVLTF.

As concerns this clonotype: Compared with germline, one end of the junction differs, possibly owing to a read error. The chain is built from TRBV5-1 and TRBJ2-3; D remains ambiguous. CDR1 and CDR2 (germline): SGHRS, YFSETQ. This CDR3 spans 14 amino acids. The CDR3 spells CASRPNAYTDAQYF. Here the CDR3 DNA reads TGCGCCAGCAGACCGAACGCTTACACAGATGCGCAGTATTTT.